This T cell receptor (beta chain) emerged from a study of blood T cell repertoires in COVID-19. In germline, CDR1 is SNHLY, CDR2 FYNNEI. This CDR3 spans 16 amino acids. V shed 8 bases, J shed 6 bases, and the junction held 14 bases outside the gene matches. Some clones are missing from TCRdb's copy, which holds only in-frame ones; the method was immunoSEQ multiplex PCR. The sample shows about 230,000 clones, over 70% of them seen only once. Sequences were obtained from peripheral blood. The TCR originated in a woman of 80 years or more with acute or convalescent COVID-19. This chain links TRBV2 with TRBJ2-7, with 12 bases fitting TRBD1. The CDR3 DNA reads TGTGCCAGCTTCGGGACAGGGGGCGCCGGGCGACGCGAGCAGTACTTC. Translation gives CASFGTGGAGRREQYF.